Listed below are T cell receptor beta chains from one sample, sequenced in a study of shared clonotypes between healthy human individuals. Profiling relied on immunoSEQ multiplex PCR, and the TCRdb table lists in-frame clones only, not all of them. The table records 630,000 or so clones, 98% of them present only once. The specimen sequenced was naive CD8+ T cells sorted from blood. All receptors derive from a man in his thirties or forties in good health. The CDR3 runs from the conserved cysteine through the conserved F or W. D genes are given only for firm matches. The listing skips clone size in some rows; elsewhere it reads once, few, many or a size class.

TRBV5-6	NA	TRBJ1-1	once	CASSPRSLDRRLNTEAFF	TGTGCCAGCAGCCCTCGATCTCTGGATAGGCGATTGAACACTGAAGCTTTCTTT
TRBV4-1	NA	TRBJ1-2	NA	CASSQSRSHGYTF	TGCGCCAGCAGCCAGTCAAGATCACATGGCTACACCTTC
TRBV4-3	NA	TRBJ1-2	NA	CASSQVTQGSDGYTF	TGCGCCAGCAGCCAAGTAACCCAGGGGTCGGATGGCTACACCTTC
TRBV30	NA	TRBJ1-5	once	CAWSAMGGQPQHF	TGTGCCTGGAGTGCTATGGGGGGTCAGCCCCAGCATTTT
TRBV27	TRBD1	TRBJ2-7	NA	CASRKQGAREQYF	TGTGCCAGCAGAAAACAGGGGGCAAGGGAGCAGTACTTC
TRBV7-8	NA	TRBJ1-4	once	CASSFIGTTGNGGEKLFF	TGTGCCAGCAGCTTTATCGGGACCACAGGGAATGGAGGTGAAAAACTGTTTTTT
TRBV7-6	TRBD2	TRBJ2-3	NA	CASSFPQEEAGEEDTQYF	TGTGCCAGCAGCTTCCCGCAAGAAGAAGCGGGAGAGGAAGATACGCAGTATTTT
TRBV7-2	NA	TRBJ2-7	NA	CASSLPGLTEQYF	TGTGCCAGCAGCTTACCGGGACTCACGGAGCAGTACTTC
TRBV2	TRBD2	TRBJ2-2	NA	CASMKSREGTANTGELFF	TGTGCCAGCATGAAATCCCGGGAGGGGACTGCTAACACCGGGGAGCTGTTTTTT
TRBV29-1	TRBD2	TRBJ2-1	NA	CSVFLTSGRANEQFF	TGCAGCGTTTTCCTTACTAGCGGGAGGGCTAATGAGCAGTTCTTC
TRBV18	TRBD1	TRBJ1-5	NA	CASSADRGNQPQHF	TGTGCCAGCTCAGCCGACAGGGGTAATCAGCCCCAGCATTTT
TRBV27	NA	TRBJ1-2	NA	CASSSDGDGYTF	TGTGCCAGCAGCTCGGACGGCGATGGCTACACCTTC
TRBV5-1	NA	TRBJ2-7	NA	CASSLGVSYEQYF	TGCGCCAGCAGCTTGGGGGTATCCTACGAGCAGTACTTC
TRBV11-2	NA	TRBJ2-7	NA	CARSSGLEYEQYF	TGTGCCAGGAGCTCGGGACTCGAATACGAGCAGTACTTC
TRBV28	TRBD1	TRBJ1-1	NA	CASKGTGNTEAFF	TGTGCCAGCAAGGGGACAGGGAACACTGAAGCTTTCTTT
TRBV10-1	NA	TRBJ2-2	NA	CASSVGRQNTGELFF	TGCGCCAGCAGTGTTGGCAGACAAAACACCGGGGAGCTGTTTTTT
TRBV7-9	NA	TRBJ2-1	NA	CASSLPSTLSDEQFF	TGTGCCAGCAGTCTACCTAGCACACTTTCGGATGAGCAGTTCTTC
TRBV4-3	NA	TRBJ1-4	NA	CASSPMRDEKLFF	TGCGCCAGCAGCCCGATGAGGGATGAAAAACTGTTTTTT
TRBV7-3	TRBD2	TRBJ2-2	NA	CASSPSGLENTGELFF	TGTGCCAGCAGCCCATCGGGACTAGAAAACACCGGGGAGCTGTTTTTT
TRBV13	NA	TRBJ2-6	NA	CASSSGQDPSEANVLTF	TGTGCCAGCAGCTCCGGGCAAGATCCAAGCGAGGCCAACGTCCTGACTTTC
TRBV9	NA	TRBJ2-7	NA	CASSPRLAPYEQYF	TGTGCCAGCAGCCCCCGTCTAGCGCCCTACGAGCAGTACTTC
TRBV5-4	NA	TRBJ1-2	NA	CASSLAPTAANYGYTF	TGTGCCAGCAGCTTGGCGCCAACTGCGGCTAACTATGGCTACACCTTC
TRBV7-9	TRBD2	TRBJ2-1	NA	CAGLAGVVDEQFF	TGTGCCGGATTAGCGGGAGTAGTGGATGAGCAGTTCTTC
TRBV5-6	NA	TRBJ2-1	NA	CASRVSLASYNEQFF	TGTGCCAGCAGAGTGAGCCTAGCGAGTTACAATGAGCAGTTCTTC
TRBV27	NA	TRBJ2-1	NA	CASSHLPGSYNEQFF	TGTGCCAGCAGCCACCTTCCGGGATCCTACAATGAGCAGTTCTTC
TRBV21-1	NA	TRBJ2-1	NA	CASSVRRDPDEQFF	TGTGCCAGCAGCGTGCGCCGGGACCCCGATGAGCAGTTCTTC
TRBV10-3	TRBD1	TRBJ2-7	NA	CAIKTGQSSYEQYF	TGTGCCATCAAAACGGGACAGTCTTCCTACGAGCAGTACTTC
TRBV5-8	TRBD2	TRBJ2-7	NA	CASSLEASGSISGRYEQYF	TGTGCCAGCAGCTTGGAGGCTAGCGGGAGTATCTCTGGAAGATACGAGCAGTACTTC
TRBV30	NA	TRBJ2-3	NA	CAWSAGISTDTQYF	TGTGCCTGGAGTGCCGGGATCAGCACAGATACGCAGTATTTT
TRBV28	NA	TRBJ2-5	NA	CASSPPWYF	TGTGCCAGCAGCCCACCGTGGTACTTC
TRBV7-9	TRBD2	TRBJ2-2	NA	CASSLARLAALTNTGELFF	TGTGCCAGCAGCTTAGCAAGACTAGCGGCCCTGACGAACACCGGGGAGCTGTTTTTT
TRBV5-6	NA	TRBJ1-5	NA	CASSSKGANQPQHF	TGTGCCAGCAGCTCCAAAGGGGCAAATCAGCCCCAGCATTTT
TRBV6-6	NA	TRBJ2-7	NA	CASSLGITYEQYF	TGTGCCAGCAGTTTGGGTATTACCTACGAGCAGTACTTC
TRBV2	TRBD2	TRBJ2-3	NA	CASSEGLAGGDTQYF	TGTGCCAGCAGTGAAGGACTAGCGGGAGGAGATACGCAGTATTTT
TRBV5-6	TRBD1	TRBJ2-7	NA	CASSYRGRTYEQYF	TGTGCCAGCAGCTACAGGGGGAGGACCTACGAGCAGTACTTC
TRBV5-5	TRBD2	TRBJ2-7	NA	CASSENSGFVYEQYF	TGTGCCAGCAGCGAAAATAGCGGGTTCGTCTACGAGCAGTACTTC